Sequencing of this T cell receptor (beta chain) was carried out in a study of T cell repertoires in ileal Crohn's disease. The germline V gene has CDR1 SGHTA and CDR2 FQGNSA. This CDR3 spans 13 amino acids. Trimming stripped 5 bases from V and 4 bases from J, with 11 bases between. TCRB immunosequencing input was around 460 nanograms of biopsy DNA per sample. Assay used: immunoSEQ multiplex PCR; TCRdb lists only in-frame clones, some missing. The repertoire holds thousands of clones, about four fifths seen once, with approximately 15% in the top ten. The chain combines TRBV7-2 with TRBJ1-2, with D possibly matching TRBD1 (6 bases). Sequencing was done on a sample of ileal tissue. This TCR derives from an adult with Crohn's disease. For the CDR3, the DNA is TGTGCCAGCAGCCTGGACAGATCCTATGGCTACACCTTC. This sequence encodes CASSLDRSYGYTF.